A single sample is the source of the 4 T cell receptor beta chains below, sequenced in a study of technical replicates of blood from a few donors. Sequencing was performed with immunoSEQ multiplex PCR; in TCRdb, only in-frame clones are kept and a portion is missing. The sample yields tens of thousands of clones, nearly 98% seen once. Sequencing was performed on T cells isolated from PBMCs. These receptors all come from a human donor in good health.

The chain carries TRBV27 and TRBJ2-5, with 11 bases identical to TRBD2. V was pared by 3 bases and J by 5 bases, with 5 bases of the junction left unmatched. Per germline, CDR1 MNHEY and CDR2 SMNVEV (reference sequence). This CDR3 is 15 amino acids long. The CDR3: CASSFLAGGLETQYF. The CDR3 DNA reads as TGTGCCAGCAGTTTCCTAGCGGGAGGTTTGGAGACCCAGTACTTC.

The chain couples TRBV11-3 to TRBJ2-7, with D possibly matching TRBD1 (6 bases). CDR3 length: 16 amino acids. The V and J ends lost 5 bases and 3 bases respectively, with 20 bases between them. The V gene's germline CDR1 is SGHNT and CDR2 YENEEA. Here the CDR3 reads CASSPYGTTPVYEQYF. CDR3 bases: TGTGCCAGCAGCCCTTACGGGACAACCCCCGTCTACGAGCAGTACTTC.

The chain recombines TRBV5-1 with TRBJ2-5; D gene ambiguous. The V gene's germline CDR1 is SGHRS and CDR2 YFSETQ. This CDR3 has 14 residues. Trimming took off 1 base at V and 2 bases at J, with 9 bases between the two ends. The CDR3 sequence: CASSLPGQQETQYF. CDR3 nucleotides: TGCGCCAGCAGCTTGCCGGGTCAACAAGAGACCCAGTACTTC. Supplemented by reference TRBV5-1 and TRBJ2-5, the full variable domain reads KAGVTQTPRYLIKTRGQQVTLSCSPISGHRSVSWYQQTPGQGLQFLFEYFSETQRNKGNFPGRFSGRQFSNSRSEMNVSTLELGDSALYLCASSLPGQQETQYFGPGTRLLVL.

This clone was counted once. CDR3 coding DNA: TGTGCCAGCAGCTTAGCGGGGACCTTTAGCACAGATACGCAGTATTTT. Protein sequence: CASSLAGTFSTDTQYF. The chain combines TRBV7-3 with TRBJ2-3; D might be TRBD2 (6 bases). CDR1 SGHTA and CDR2 FQGTGA come from the germline V gene. The V end lost 2 bases, the J end lost 0 bases, and 12 bases lay between the germline ends. This CDR3 is 16 amino acids long.